This T cell receptor (beta chain) was captured in a study of shared clonotypes between healthy human individuals. Background on the study: A donor's plate count was three for CD4 naive and three for CD4 memory; CD8 naive had two and CD8 memory one. General study points: Non-shared clonotypes had lower generation probabilities than those shared by all four donors.

Concerning this clone itself: Antigen specificity is unknown.

This CDR3 has 13 amino acids. The germline V gene has CDR1 MNHNS and CDR2 SASEGT. V lost 2 bases to trimming and J lost 7 bases, with 9 bases between them. Profiling relied on immunoSEQ multiplex PCR, and the TCRdb table lists in-frame clones only, not all of them. The sample includes roughly 2.2 million clones, 85% to 95% seen only once; the top ten take about 0.39%. The receptor's source is a young man in good health. Some clones in this sample may be carry-over from other donors' samples. Material: naive CD4+ T cells from PBMCs. Subset defined: CD45RA+ positively selected. The chain recombines TRBV6-1 with TRBJ1-5; D is ambiguous. CDR3 nucleotide sequence: TGTGCCAGCAGTGAAACCTATATCCAGCCCCAGCATTTT. This gives the protein CASSETYIQPQHF.